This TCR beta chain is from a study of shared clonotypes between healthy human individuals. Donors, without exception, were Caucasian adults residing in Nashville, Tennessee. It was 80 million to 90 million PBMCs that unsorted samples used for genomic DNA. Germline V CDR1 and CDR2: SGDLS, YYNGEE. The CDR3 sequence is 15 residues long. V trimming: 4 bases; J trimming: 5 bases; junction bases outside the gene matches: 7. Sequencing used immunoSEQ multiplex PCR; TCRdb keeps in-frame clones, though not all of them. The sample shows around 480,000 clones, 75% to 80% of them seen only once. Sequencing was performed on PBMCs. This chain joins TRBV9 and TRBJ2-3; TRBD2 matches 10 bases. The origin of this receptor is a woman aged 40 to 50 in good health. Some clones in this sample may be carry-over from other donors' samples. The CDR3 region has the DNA TGTGCCAGCAGCTCCCAGACTAGCGGGTTAGATACGCAGTATTTT. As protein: CASSSQTSGLDTQYF.